Following are 8 T cell receptor beta chains from one sample sequenced in a study of cytomegalovirus exposure and HLA in healthy donors. Researchers ran the PCR with 60 Vbeta and 13 Jbeta primers. Data came from immunoSEQ multiplex PCR; TCRdb stores just in-frame clones and leaves some out. The sample table sets out fewer than 200,000 clones. The specimen sequenced was PBMCs. The origin of the receptors is a woman aged 55-70 years in good health and CMV-seronegative.

This sequence joins TRBV4-2 and TRBJ2-7; 10 bases agree with TRBD2. J lost 3 bases, V lost 1 base, and 12 bases had no gene match. There are 18 residues in the CDR3. Germline assignment: CDR1 LGHNA and CDR2 YNFKEQ. The CDR3 coding sequence is TGTGCCAGCAGCCAAGCCGGGACTTGGACTAGCGGAAACTACGAGCAGTACTTC. This gives the protein CASSQAGTWTSGNYEQYF.

The chain recombines TRBV6-1 with TRBJ1-4; TRBD1 matches 12 bases. The trim removed 8 bases at V and 5 bases at J, leaving 6 bases unmatched. CDR1 is MNHNS and CDR2 is SASEGT in the germline V gene. The CDR3 runs to 15 residues. CDR3 bases: TGTGCCAGCGGGGACAGGGGGCGGGAGAATGAAAAACTGTTTTTT. Protein: CASGDRGRENEKLFF.

This sequence joins TRBV7-8 and TRBJ1-1, with unresolved D. CDR1 and CDR2 from the germline V gene are SGHVS and FQNEAQ. The CDR3 is 13 residues long. Trimming removed 2 bases from V and 2 bases from J, with 6 bases in between. DNA for the CDR3: TGTGCCAGCAGCTTACACAGAAACACTGAAGCTTTCTTT. It codes for CASSLHRNTEAFF. The full variable domain, completed using reference TRBV7-8 and TRBJ1-1, is GAGVSQSPRYKVAKRGQDVALRCDPISGHVSLFWYQQALGQGPEFLTYFQNEAQLDKSGLPSDRFFAERPEGSVSTLKIQRTQQEDSAVYLCASSLHRNTEAFFGQGTRLTVV.

In the case of this clone: The sample has other DNA sequences that encode this CDR3 too. The rearrangement joins TRBV10-3 to TRBJ1-5; D is undetermined. Germline-derived CDR1 and CDR2 are ENHRY and SYGVKD. The germline V and J ends were trimmed by 0 bases and 2 bases, with 5 bases remaining between them. The CDR3 totals 14 residues. DNA of the CDR3: TGTGCCATCAGTGAGTCAGGAGGCAATCAGCCCCAGCATTTT. Residues: CAISESGGNQPQHF.

The chain joins TRBV4-1 to TRBJ1-6; perhaps TRBD1 as D (6 bases). V was pared by 1 base and J by 9 bases, with 19 bases between. This CDR3 spans 17 amino acids. Germline CDR1 and CDR2: MGHRA and YSYEKL. DNA of the CDR3: TGCGCCAGCAGCCAAGTCCCTAGGGGGGGGCAAGGTTCACCCCTCCACTTT. Its translation is CASSQVPRGGQGSPLHF.

The chain joins TRBV18 to TRBJ1-1; no clear D. Germline V gene sequence: CDR1 KGHSH, CDR2 LQKENI. V lost 5 bases and J 0 bases, leaving 7 bases between the germline ends. This CDR3 has 13 residues. The CDR3 sequence is CASSEGMNTEAFF. CDR3 DNA: TGTGCCAGCTCAGAGGGAATGAACACTGAAGCTTTCTTT. The full variable domain, in which reference TRBV18 and TRBJ1-1 provide the parts outside the CDR3, is NAGVMQNPRHLVRRRGQEARLRCSPMKGHSHVYWYRQLPEEGLKFMVYLQKENIIDESGMPKERFSAEFPKEGPSILRIQQVVRGDSAAYFCASSEGMNTEAFFGQGTRLTVV.

The gene calls are TRBV11-1 and TRBJ2-7, with no clear D. The CDR3 sequence is 13 residues long. Germline loops: CDR1 SGHAT, CDR2 FQDESV (reference sequence). V shed 0 bases and J shed 4 bases, with 7 bases lying between them. Here the CDR3 reads CASSLAREYEQYF. CDR3 coding DNA: TGTGCCAGCAGCTTAGCTAGAGAGTACGAGCAGTACTTC. The entire variable domain, with the rest obtained from reference TRBV11-1 and TRBJ2-7, is as follows: EAEVAQSPRYKITEKSQAVAFWCDPISGHATLYWYRQILGQGPELLVQFQDESVVDDSQLPKDRFSAERLKGVDSTLKIQPAELGDSAMYLCASSLAREYEQYFGPGTRLTVT.

The chain uses TRBV13 and TRBJ2-3; D is possibly TRBD2 (5 bases). Germline CDR1 and CDR2: PRHDT and FYEKMQ (reference sequence). Deletions cut 0 bases from V and 4 bases from J, with 14 bases between. The CDR3 loop spans 16 amino acids. CDR3 sequence (DNA): TGTGCCAGCAGCTTAGGCGGAGCCGAGGGCGCAGATACGCAGTATTTT. Its translation is CASSLGGAEGADTQYF.